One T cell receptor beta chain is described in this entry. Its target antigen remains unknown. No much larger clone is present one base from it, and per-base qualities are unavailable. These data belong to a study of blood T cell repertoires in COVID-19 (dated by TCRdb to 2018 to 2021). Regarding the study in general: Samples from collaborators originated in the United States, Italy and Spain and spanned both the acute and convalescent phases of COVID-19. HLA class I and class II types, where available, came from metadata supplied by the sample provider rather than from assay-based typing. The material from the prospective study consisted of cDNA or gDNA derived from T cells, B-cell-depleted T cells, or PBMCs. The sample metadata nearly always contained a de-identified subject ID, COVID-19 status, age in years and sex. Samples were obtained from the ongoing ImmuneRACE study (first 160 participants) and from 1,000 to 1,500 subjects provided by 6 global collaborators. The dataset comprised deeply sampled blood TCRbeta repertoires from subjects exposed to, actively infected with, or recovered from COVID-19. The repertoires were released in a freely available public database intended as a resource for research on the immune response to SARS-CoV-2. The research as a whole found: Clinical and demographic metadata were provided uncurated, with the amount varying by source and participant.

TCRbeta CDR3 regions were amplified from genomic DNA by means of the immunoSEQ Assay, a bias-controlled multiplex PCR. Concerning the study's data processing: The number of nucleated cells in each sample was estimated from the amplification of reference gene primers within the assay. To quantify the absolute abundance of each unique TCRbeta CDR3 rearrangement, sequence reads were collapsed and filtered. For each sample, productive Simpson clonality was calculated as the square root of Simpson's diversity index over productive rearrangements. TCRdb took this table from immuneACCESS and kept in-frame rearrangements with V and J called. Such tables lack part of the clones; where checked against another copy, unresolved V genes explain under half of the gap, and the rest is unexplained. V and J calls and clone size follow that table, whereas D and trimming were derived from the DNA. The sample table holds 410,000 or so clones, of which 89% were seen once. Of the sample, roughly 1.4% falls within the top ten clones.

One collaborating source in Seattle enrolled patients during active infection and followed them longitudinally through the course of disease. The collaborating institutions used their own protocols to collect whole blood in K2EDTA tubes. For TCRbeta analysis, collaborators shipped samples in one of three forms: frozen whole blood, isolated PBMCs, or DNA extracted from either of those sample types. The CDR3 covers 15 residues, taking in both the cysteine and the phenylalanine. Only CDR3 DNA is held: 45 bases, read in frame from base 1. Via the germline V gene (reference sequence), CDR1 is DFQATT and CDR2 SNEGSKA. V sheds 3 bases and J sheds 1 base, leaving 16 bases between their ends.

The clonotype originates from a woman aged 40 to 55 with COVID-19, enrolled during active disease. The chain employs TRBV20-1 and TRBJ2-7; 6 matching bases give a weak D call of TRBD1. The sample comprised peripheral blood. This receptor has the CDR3 CSASSPRGMSYEQYF. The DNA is TGCAGTGCTAGTTCTCCCAGGGGAATGTCCTACGAGCAGTACTTC.